This entry lists 19 T cell receptor beta chains sequenced from one sample in a study of Ad26.COV2.S vaccination and SARS-CoV-2 variants. Regarding treatment: some 20 received Ad26.COV2.S at low or high dose, single or two shots; 5 received placebo; per-sample allocation not given. Sampling was performed 63 days after the first vaccine or placebo injection. The method was immunoSEQ multiplex PCR; TCRdb's version includes in-frame clones alone and lacks a portion of them. The sample yields around 270,000 clones, about 83% seen once. The material sequenced was peripheral blood, taken in a trial of Ad26.COV2.S vaccine versus placebo. These receptor sequences come from a person between 18 and 65 years old who received the Ad26.COV2.S COVID-19 vaccine or a placebo.

The chain recombines TRBV19 with TRBJ1-2, with 8 bases fitting TRBD1. From germline, CDR1 is LNHDA and CDR2 SQIVND (reference sequence). This CDR3 region has 11 residues. Unmatched junction bases numbered 6, after V lost 8 bases and J lost 10 bases. For the CDR3, the DNA is TGTGCCAGTTTCGAGACAGGGGACTACACCTTC. Amino acid sequence: CASFETGDYTF.

The rearrangement uses TRBV7-2 and TRBJ2-7, with 8 bases fitting TRBD1. Per germline, CDR1 SGHTA and CDR2 FQGNSA. The V gene end was trimmed by 5 bases and the J gene end by 2 bases; junction bases not matched to a gene: 8. The CDR3 runs to 15 residues. This CDR3 is CASSTTGTGTYEQYF. CDR3 DNA sequence: TGTGCCAGCAGCACGACCGGGACAGGTACCTACGAGCAGTACTTC.

The chain recombines TRBV6-4 with TRBJ1-1; TRBD1 matches at 9 bases. V lost 5 bases and J lost 2; bases outside the gene matches: 6. The germline CDR1 and CDR2 sequences are MRHNA and SNTAGT. The CDR3 runs to 15 residues. In DNA form, the CDR3 reads TGTGCCAGCAGTACTCGGGACAGGGCTAACACTGAAGCTTTCTTT. This gives the protein CASSTRDRANTEAFF.

V and J are TRBV5-1 and TRBJ2-4; weak D call: TRBD1 (6 bases). This CDR3 region has 13 residues. Trimming removed 3 bases from V and 9 bases from J, with 13 bases in between. The germline gives CDR1 SGHRS, CDR2 YFSETQ. CDR3 DNA: TGCGCCAGCAGCTCGGGAACAGGGAGCATTCAGTACTTC. It codes for CASSSGTGSIQYF.

This clone appeared once. The chain joins TRBV3-1 (or the pseudogene TRBV3-2) to TRBJ2-1; no clear D gene. The CDR3 contains 14 residues. Germline V gene lookup returns CDR1 LGHDT and CDR2 YNNKEL (reference sequence). The V end lost 5 bases, the J end lost 2 bases, and 10 bases lay between the germline ends. As DNA, the CDR3 is TGTGCCAGCAGCGAGACAAATACCTACAATGAGCAGTTCTTC. This sequence encodes CASSETNTYNEQFF.

V usage is TRBV27 and J usage is TRBJ2-3, with D tentatively TRBD2 (5 bases). This CDR3 is 15 amino acids long. Per the germline V gene, CDR1 is MNHEY and CDR2 is SMNVEV (reference sequence). Trimming pared 6 bases from V and 4 bases from J, leaving 17 bases between. Here the CDR3 reads CASSPRAFLSDTQYF. In nucleotides, the CDR3 is TGTGCCAGCAGCCCGAGGGCGTTCTTGTCAGATACGCAGTATTTT.

The chain links TRBV4-1 to TRBJ2-7, with D possibly matching TRBD1 (6 bases). CDR1 MGHRA and CDR2 YSYEKL come from the germline V gene. CDR3 length equals 15 residues. Between the trimmed V and J ends, which lost 0 bases and 6 bases, there was a span of 15 bases. The CDR3: CASSQESYRDAEQYF. CDR3 DNA: TGCGCCAGCAGCCAAGAGTCATACAGGGATGCCGAGCAGTACTTC.

The J gene is TRBJ2-7, the V gene TRBV7-8; D gene ambiguous. The V end was cut by 5 bases, the J end by 0 bases, with 11 bases between. CDR1 SGHVS and CDR2 FQNEAQ come from the germline V gene. This CDR3 comprises 14 residues. CDR3 sequence: CASSPYSLSYEQYF. CDR3 sequence (DNA): TGTGCCAGCAGCCCCTATAGCCTCTCCTACGAGCAGTACTTC. The whole variable domain, remainder taken from reference TRBV7-8 and TRBJ2-7, is GAGVSQSPRYKVAKRGQDVALRCDPISGHVSLFWYQQALGQGPEFLTYFQNEAQLDKSGLPSDRFFAERPEGSVSTLKIQRTQQEDSAVYLCASSPYSLSYEQYFGPGTRLTVT.

The CDR3 DNA reads TGCAGTGCTAGTCAACGGGATGAGCAGTTCTTC. As protein: CSASQRDEQFF. This chain joins TRBV20-1 and TRBJ2-1; the D is unclear. The CDR3 extends over 11 amino acids. V was pared by 3 bases and J by 8 bases, with 8 bases between. Germline CDR1 and CDR2: DFQATT and SNEGSKA (reference sequence).

The V gene is TRBV9, the J gene TRBJ2-1; weak D call: TRBD2 (6 bases). The CDR3 has 14 residues. V lost 4 bases, J lost 7 bases, and 15 bases lay in between. Germline lookup yields CDR1 SGDLS and CDR2 YYNGEE. DNA for the CDR3: TGTGCCAGCAGCTTGGACTGGGGGACTAATGAGCAGTTCTTC. Its translation is CASSLDWGTNEQFF. The full variable domain, its missing parts supplied by reference TRBV9 and TRBJ2-1, is DSGVTQTPKHLITATGQRVTLRCSPRSGDLSVYWYQQSLDQGLQFLIQYYNGEERAKGNILERFSAQQFPDLHSELNLSSLELGDSALYFCASSLDWGTNEQFFGPGTRLTVL.

About this clone: In the same sample, other DNA sequences code for this CDR3. The rearrangement uses TRBV9 and TRBJ2-1; no clear D. The CDR3 is made up of 13 amino acids. Germline CDR1 reads SGDLS; CDR2 reads YYNGEE. The V end was cut by 0 bases, the J end by 4 bases, with 5 bases between. In DNA, the CDR3 is TGTGCCAGCAGCGTAGCCGGGTACAATGAGCAGTTCTTC. This sequence encodes CASSVAGYNEQFF.

The genes are TRBV27 and TRBJ2-7, with 7 bases that match TRBD2. V lost 4 bases to trimming and J lost 6 bases; unmatched junction nucleotides: 9. The germline CDR1 and CDR2 sequences are MNHEY and SMNVEV (reference sequence). This CDR3 comprises 14 residues. In DNA form, the CDR3 reads TGTGCCAGCAGTTCCCCTAGCGGTTTGGCCGAGCAGTACTTC. This sequence encodes CASSSPSGLAEQYF.

The CDR3 is CASRKSSGSENTQYF. In nucleotides, the CDR3 is TGCGCCAGCAGAAAATCTAGCGGGAGCGAGAATACGCAGTATTTT. The gene calls are TRBV5-1 and TRBJ2-3, with TRBD2 matching 10 bases. V gave up 5 bases and J gave up 7 bases; unmatched junction bases: 10. This CDR3 contains 15 residues. The germline V gene encodes CDR1 SGHRS and CDR2 YFSETQ. The variable domain in full, completed from reference TRBV5-1 and TRBJ2-3, reads KAGVTQTPRYLIKTRGQQVTLSCSPISGHRSVSWYQQTPGQGLQFLFEYFSETQRNKGNFPGRFSGRQFSNSRSEMNVSTLELGDSALYLCASRKSSGSENTQYFGPGTRLTVL.

V is TRBV5-6 and J is TRBJ2-5; TRBD2 matches 13 bases. The CDR3 consists of 17 residues. The junction had 6 bases not matched to a gene; V was cut back by 3 bases and J by 1 base. Looked up from germline, CDR1 is SGHDT and CDR2 is YYEEEE. The CDR3 loop reads CASSSGTSGDFQETQYF. The CDR3 DNA sequence: TGTGCCAGCAGCTCTGGGACTAGCGGGGATTTCCAAGAGACCCAGTACTTC.

The chain has TRBV4-3 and TRBJ2-3, with TRBD2 identical over 8 bases. The germline V gene encodes CDR1 LGHNA and CDR2 YSLEER. The V segment lost 4 bases and the J segment 2 bases; nucleotides outside the gene matches: 5. The CDR3 loop spans 15 amino acids. The CDR3: CASSPGGYDTDTQYF. DNA for the CDR3: TGCGCCAGCAGCCCGGGGGGGTACGACACAGATACGCAGTATTTT.

CDR3 sequence: CASSLGQGAGGYTF. CDR3 in DNA: TGCGCCAGCAGCCTAGGACAGGGGGCGGGTGGCTACACCTTC. This chain uses TRBV5-1 with TRBJ1-2; TRBD1 agrees at 11 bases. After removal of 4 bases from V and 7 bases from J, the junction contained 6 bases not matched to a gene. The CDR3 has 14 amino acids. From germline, CDR1 is SGHRS and CDR2 YFSETQ.

The chain carries TRBV4-3 and TRBJ1-5, with D possibly being TRBD1 (5 bases). Per germline, CDR1 LGHNA and CDR2 YSLEER. The length of the CDR3 is 16 residues. V gave up 0 bases and J gave up 1 base, with 10 bases separating them. The CDR3 loop is CASSQELRGSNQPQHF. CDR3 DNA sequence: TGCGCCAGCAGCCAAGAATTACGGGGCAGCAATCAGCCCCAGCATTTT.

The V and J genes are TRBV25-1 and TRBJ2-4, with D uncertain. CDR1 MGHDK and CDR2 SYGVNS come from the germline V gene. V was clipped by 4 bases and J by 6 bases, with 22 bases between them. CDR3 size: 17 residues. The CDR3 sequence: CASSGGPAATAVNIQYF. The CDR3, as DNA: TGTGCCAGCAGTGGAGGCCCGGCAGCCACGGCAGTAAACATTCAGTACTTC.

The chain links TRBV7-3 to TRBJ2-7; TRBD1 matches at 7 bases. Germline V CDR1 and CDR2: SGHTA, FQGTGA. The CDR3 is 14 residues long. Germline trimming cut 5 bases from V and 0 bases from J; bases unmatched to any gene: 4. The CDR3 DNA is TGTGCCAGCAGCCCCGGGACAGACTCCTACGAGCAGTACTTC. Translated: CASSPGTDSYEQYF.